This TCR beta chain stems from a study of Ad26.COV2.S vaccination and SARS-CoV-2 variants. This CDR3 has 11 amino acids. Germline assignment: CDR1 SGHVS and CDR2 FNYEAQ. V was trimmed by 11 bases and J by 7 bases, leaving 15 bases between them. TCRdb keeps only in-frame clones here, not all; method: immunoSEQ multiplex PCR. Of about 400,000 clones listed, roughly 88% are singletons. Treatment: some 19 received Ad26.COV2.S at low or high dose, single or two shots; roughly five received placebo; per-sample allocation not given. All samples were drawn on day 63, counting from the first vaccine or placebo injection.

The chain recombines TRBV7-6 with TRBJ2-7; D is uncertain. This receptor was identified in a person between 18 and 65 years old who received the Ad26.COV2.S COVID-19 vaccine or a placebo. Specimen: peripheral blood, collected in a trial of Ad26.COV2.S vaccine versus placebo. In nucleotides, the CDR3 is TGTGCCTCCGGAGTCTTGGGGGAGCAGTACTTC. Protein sequence: CASGVLGEQYF.